Sequencing of this T cell receptor (beta chain) was carried out in a study of T cell repertoires in cytomegalovirus infection. Study-wide context: Alongside well-studied HLA-B-restricted CMV epitopes, recently identified HLA-C-restricted CMV epitopes were also used. From public TCR beta signatures came an indication of both CMV infection and matching HLA type. Study outcomes and limitations: CMV-specific TCR beta clonotypes restricted by HLA-C dominated the ex vivo response. Individuals carrying CMV plus the relevant HLA were identified by cumulative frequency of public TCR beta families.

Germline V gives CDR1 SGHAT, CDR2 FQNNGV. This CDR3 is 15 amino acids long. V gave up 5 bases and J gave up 1 base, with 12 bases separating them. This clonotype was seen at least ten times. As yet, its antigen is unknown. TCRdb reanalysed the reads using MiXCR and keeps one entry per CDR3 protein. The data hold some 320,000 distinct CDR3 sequences, with almost 30% observed a single time. The V gene is TRBV11-2, the J gene TRBJ1-3, with a tentative D call TRBD1 (6 bases). The TCR originated in a human donor in good health (CMV status not recorded). Some clones in this sample may be carry-over from other donors' samples. The starting material was cultured PBMCs, obtained from culture after CMV antigen stimulation. The CDR3 region is CASSAWTESGNTIYF. The CDR3, as DNA: TGTGCCAGCAGCGCCTGGACAGAGTCTGGAAACACCATATATTTT. The entire variable domain, with the rest obtained from reference TRBV11-2 and TRBJ1-3, is as follows: EAGVAQSPRYKIIEKRQSVAFWCNPISGHATLYWYQQILGQGPKLLIQFQNNGVVDDSQLPKDRFSAERLKGVDSTLKIQPAKLEDSAVYLCASSAWTESGNTIYFGEGSWLTVV.